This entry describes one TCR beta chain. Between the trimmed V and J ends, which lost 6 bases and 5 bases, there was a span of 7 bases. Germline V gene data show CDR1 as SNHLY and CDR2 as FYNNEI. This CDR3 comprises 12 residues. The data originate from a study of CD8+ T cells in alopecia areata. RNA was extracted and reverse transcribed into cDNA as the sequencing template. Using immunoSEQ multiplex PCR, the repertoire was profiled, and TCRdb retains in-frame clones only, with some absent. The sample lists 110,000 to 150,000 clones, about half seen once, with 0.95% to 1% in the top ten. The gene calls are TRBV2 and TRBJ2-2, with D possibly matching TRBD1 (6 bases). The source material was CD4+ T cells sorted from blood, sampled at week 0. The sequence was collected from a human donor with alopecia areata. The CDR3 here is CASSGQTGELFF. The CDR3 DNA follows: TGTGCCAGCAGCGGACAGACCGGGGAGCTGTTTTTT.